This TCR beta chain was captured in a study of OX40 agonist ivuxolimab in advanced cancers. Germline V gene sequence: CDR1 SGDLS, CDR2 YYNGEE. V was cut by 1 base and J by 6 bases, with 14 bases left in between. The CDR3 has 14 amino acids. Sequencing was performed with immunoSEQ multiplex PCR; in TCRdb, only in-frame clones are kept and a portion is missing. Of approximately 83,000 clones in the sample, 81% were seen once. By frequency in the sample, this clone is medium-sized. The sample in question was CD4+ or CD8+ T cells sorted from blood, obtained in a trial of the OX40 agonist ivuxolimab. The rearrangement links TRBV9 to TRBJ2-7; D is unresolved. This TCR was recovered from an adult with an advanced solid tumor such as melanoma, head and neck, liver or kidney cancer. The CDR3 spells CASSVTSELGEQYF. The CDR3 DNA reads TGTGCCAGCAGCGTAACCTCAGAGTTAGGCGAGCAGTACTTC.